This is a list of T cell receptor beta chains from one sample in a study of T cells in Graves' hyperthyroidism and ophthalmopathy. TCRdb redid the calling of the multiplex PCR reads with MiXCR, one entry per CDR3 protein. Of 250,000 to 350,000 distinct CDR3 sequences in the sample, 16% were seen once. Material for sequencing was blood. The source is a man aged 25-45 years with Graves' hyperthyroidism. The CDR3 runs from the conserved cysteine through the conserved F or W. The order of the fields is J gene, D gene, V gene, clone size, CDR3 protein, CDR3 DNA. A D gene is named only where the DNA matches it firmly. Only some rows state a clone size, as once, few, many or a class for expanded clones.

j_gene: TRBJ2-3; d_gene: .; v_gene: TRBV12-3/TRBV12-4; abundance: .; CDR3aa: CASSFASTTDTQYF; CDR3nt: TGTGCCAGCAGTTTTGCTAGTACTACAGATACGCAGTATTTT
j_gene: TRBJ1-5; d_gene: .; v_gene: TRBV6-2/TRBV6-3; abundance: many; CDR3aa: CASSPGLSNQPQHF; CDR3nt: TGTGCCAGCAGCCCGGGACTGTCCAATCAGCCCCAGCATTTT
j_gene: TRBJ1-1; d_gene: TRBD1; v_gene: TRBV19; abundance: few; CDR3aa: CASNKAGGGTEAFF; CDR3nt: TGTGCCAGCAATAAGGCAGGGGGCGGGACTGAAGCTTTCTTT
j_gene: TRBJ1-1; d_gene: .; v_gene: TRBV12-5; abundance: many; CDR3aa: CASGLVVRVFQNTEAFF; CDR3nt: TGTGCTAGTGGTTTGGTGGTCAGGGTATTTCAGAACACTGAAGCTTTCTTT
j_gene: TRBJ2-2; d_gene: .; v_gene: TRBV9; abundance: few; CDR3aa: CASSPLLWGASTGELFF; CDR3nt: TGTGCCAGCAGCCCCCTCCTCTGGGGGGCGAGCACCGGGGAGCTGTTTTTT
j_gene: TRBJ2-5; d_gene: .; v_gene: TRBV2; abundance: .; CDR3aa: CASNEGPTLQETQYF; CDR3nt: TGTGCCAGCAACGAGGGGCCGACCCTCCAAGAGACCCAGTACTTC
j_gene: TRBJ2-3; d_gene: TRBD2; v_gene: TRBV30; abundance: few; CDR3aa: CAWNPGGGDTQYF; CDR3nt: TGTGCCTGGAACCCGGGCGGGGGGGATACGCAGTATTTT
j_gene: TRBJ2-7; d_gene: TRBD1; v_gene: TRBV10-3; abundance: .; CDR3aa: CAISESIGTGTYEQYF; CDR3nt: TGTGCCATCAGTGAGTCGATCGGGACAGGGACCTACGAGCAGTACTTC
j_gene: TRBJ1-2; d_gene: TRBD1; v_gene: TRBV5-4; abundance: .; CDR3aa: CASRSNRGLLYGYTF; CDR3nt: TGTGCCAGCAGATCGAACAGGGGACTACTCTATGGCTACACCTTC
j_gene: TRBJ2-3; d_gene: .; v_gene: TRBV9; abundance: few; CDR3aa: CASSYRVADTQYF; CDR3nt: TGTGCCAGCAGCTACAGGGTCGCAGATACGCAGTATTTT
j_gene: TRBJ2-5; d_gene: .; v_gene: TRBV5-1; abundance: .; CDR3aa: CASSLGQWSETQYF; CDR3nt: TGCGCCAGCAGCTTGGGACAGTGGTCGGAGACCCAGTACTTC
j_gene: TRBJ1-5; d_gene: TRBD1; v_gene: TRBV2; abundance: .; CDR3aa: CASSWTGGEQPQHF; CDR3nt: TGTGCCAGCAGTTGGACAGGGGGCGAGCAGCCCCAGCATTTT
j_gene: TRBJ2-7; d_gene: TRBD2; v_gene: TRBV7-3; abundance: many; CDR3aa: CASSQGFSGGEQYF; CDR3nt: TGTGCCAGCAGCCAAGGGTTTTCGGGGGGCGAGCAGTACTTC
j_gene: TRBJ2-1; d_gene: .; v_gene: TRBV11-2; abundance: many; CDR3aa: CASSLATTYNEQFF; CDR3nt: TGTGCCAGCAGCTTAGCGACTACCTACAATGAGCAGTTCTTC
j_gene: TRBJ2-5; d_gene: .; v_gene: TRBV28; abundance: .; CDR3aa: CASSFFTGLGTSEETQYF; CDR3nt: TGTGCCAGCAGTTTTTTCACGGGACTGGGAACCTCGGAAGAGACCCAGTACTTC